This T cell receptor (beta chain) was sequenced for a study of regulatory T cells in long-lasting Graves disease. Whole-study findings and limits: Thyroid tissue was not sampled; only peripheral blood was.

Germline assignment: CDR1 SGDLS and CDR2 YYNGEE. The CDR3 totals 14 residues. TCR beta libraries were built with iRepertoire HTBI primers and Arm-PCR of CDR3 regions. MiXCR was run by TCRdb on the multiplex PCR reads, yielding one entry per CDR3 protein. Of some 410,000 distinct CDR3 sequences listed, roughly 15% are singletons. This clonotype was seen more than once but under ten times. The antigen remains undetermined. One junction end does not reproduce the germline sequence, and a read error may be involved. Noted time point: newly diagnosed GD, antithyroid drugs for less than 3 months. Scientists built the TCR library using RNA that was extracted from PBMCs. The sample was also reused in another study, on T cells in Graves' hyperthyroidism and ophthalmopathy. This second study says: Hyperthyroidism was newly diagnosed in patients aged 18 to 65 (duration under 2 months).

Sequenced here: peripheral blood mononuclear cells (PBMCs), sampled at new diagnosis, from a patient treated with antithyroid drugs. V is TRBV9 and J is TRBJ2-7; possible D gene TRBD2, 5 bases. This TCR derives from a woman younger than 45 with Graves disease. The CDR3 spells CASSVGGASHEQYF. CDR3 nucleotide sequence: TGTGCCAGCAGCGTAGGGGGAGCCTCCCACGAGCAGTACTTC.